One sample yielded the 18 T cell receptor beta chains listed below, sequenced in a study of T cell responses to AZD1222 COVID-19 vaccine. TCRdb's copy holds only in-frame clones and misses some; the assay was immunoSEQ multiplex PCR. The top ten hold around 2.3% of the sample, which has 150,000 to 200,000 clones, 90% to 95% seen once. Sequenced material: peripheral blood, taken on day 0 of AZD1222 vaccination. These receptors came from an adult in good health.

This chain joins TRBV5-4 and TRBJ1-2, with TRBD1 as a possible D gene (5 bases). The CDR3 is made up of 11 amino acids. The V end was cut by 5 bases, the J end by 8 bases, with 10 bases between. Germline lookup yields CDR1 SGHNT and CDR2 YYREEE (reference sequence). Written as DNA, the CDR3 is TGTGCCAGCAGTAGCCCAGGGGGCTACACCTTC. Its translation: CASSSPGGYTF.

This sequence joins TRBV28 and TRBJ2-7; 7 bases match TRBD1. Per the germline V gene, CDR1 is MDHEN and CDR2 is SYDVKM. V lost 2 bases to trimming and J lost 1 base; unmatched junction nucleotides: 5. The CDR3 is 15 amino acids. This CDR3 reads CASSLETGNSYEQYF. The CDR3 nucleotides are TGTGCCAGCAGTTTAGAGACAGGGAATTCCTACGAGCAGTACTTC.

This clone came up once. The CDR3 region has the DNA TGTGCCAGCAGCGGGACAACCTCCTACGAGCAGTACTTC. It codes for CASSGTTSYEQYF. V gene TRBV14 combines with J gene TRBJ2-7; possibly TRBD1 for D (6 bases). Germline V lookup: CDR1 SGHDN, CDR2 FVKESK. The CDR3 contains 13 residues. V shed 5 bases and J shed 0 bases, with 8 bases lying between them. The full variable domain, in which reference TRBV14 and TRBJ2-7 provide the parts outside the CDR3, is EAGVTQFPSHSVIEKGQTVTLRCDPISGHDNLYWYRRVMGKEIKFLLHFVKESKQDESGMPNNRFLAERTGGTYSTLKVQPAELEDSGVYFCASSGTTSYEQYFGPGTRLTVT.

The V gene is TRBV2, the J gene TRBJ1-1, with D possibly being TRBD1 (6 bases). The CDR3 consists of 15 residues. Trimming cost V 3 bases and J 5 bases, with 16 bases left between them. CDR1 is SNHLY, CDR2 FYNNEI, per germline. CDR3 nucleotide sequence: TGTGCCAGCAGTGAGAGGGGAACAGGGAGGACTGAAGCTTTCTTT. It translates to CASSERGTGRTEAFF. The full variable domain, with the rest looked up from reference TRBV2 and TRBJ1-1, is EPEVTQTPSHQVTQMGQEVILRCVPISNHLYFYWYRQILGQKVEFLVSFYNNEISEKSEIFDDQFSVERPDGSNFTLKIRSTKLEDSAMYFCASSERGTGRTEAFFGQGTRLTVV.

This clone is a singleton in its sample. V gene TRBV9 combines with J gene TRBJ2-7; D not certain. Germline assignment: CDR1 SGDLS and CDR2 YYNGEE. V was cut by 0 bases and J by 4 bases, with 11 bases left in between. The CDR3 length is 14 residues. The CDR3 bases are TGTGCCAGCAGCGTAGGGACGCCGGATTACGAGCAGTACTTC. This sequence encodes CASSVGTPDYEQYF.

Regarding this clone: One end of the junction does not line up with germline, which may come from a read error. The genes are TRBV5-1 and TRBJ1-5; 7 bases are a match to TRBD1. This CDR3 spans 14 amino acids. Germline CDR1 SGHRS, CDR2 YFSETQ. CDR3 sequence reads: CASSLGQLGQPQHF. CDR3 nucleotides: TGCGCCAGCAGTTTGGGACAGTTAGGGCAGCCCCAGCATTTT.

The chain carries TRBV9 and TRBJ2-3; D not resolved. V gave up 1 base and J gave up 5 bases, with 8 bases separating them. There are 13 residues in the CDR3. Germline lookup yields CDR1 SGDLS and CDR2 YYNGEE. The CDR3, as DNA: TGTGCCAGCAGCGTATTAGCCCGAGATACGCAGTATTTT. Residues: CASSVLARDTQYF.

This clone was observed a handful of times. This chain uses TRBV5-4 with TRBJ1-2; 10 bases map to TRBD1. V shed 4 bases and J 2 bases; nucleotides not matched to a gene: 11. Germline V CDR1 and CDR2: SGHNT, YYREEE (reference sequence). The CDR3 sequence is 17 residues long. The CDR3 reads CASSPGGRGQGNYGYTF. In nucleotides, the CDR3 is TGTGCCAGCAGCCCAGGAGGAAGGGGACAGGGGAACTATGGCTACACCTTC.

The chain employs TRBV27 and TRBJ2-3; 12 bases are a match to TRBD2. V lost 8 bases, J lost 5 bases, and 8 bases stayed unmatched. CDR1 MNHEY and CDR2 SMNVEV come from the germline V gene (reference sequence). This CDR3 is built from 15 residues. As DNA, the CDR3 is TGTGCCAGCGACGTCGCTAGCGGGGGGGGAGATACGCAGTATTTT. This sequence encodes CASDVASGGGDTQYF.

The CDR3 reads CASSQVAGTASSSNQPQHF. CDR3 coding DNA: TGCGCCAGCAGCCAAGTGGCTGGGACAGCCTCTTCTAGCAATCAGCCCCAGCATTTT. J is TRBJ1-5 and V is TRBV4-3, with TRBD1 identical over 7 bases. The CDR3 covers 19 residues. In germline, CDR1 is LGHNA, CDR2 YSLEER. V lost 1 base, J lost 0 bases, and 12 bases stayed unmatched.

The CDR3: CASSFDRGNTEAFF. In DNA form, the CDR3 reads TGTGCCAGCAGCTTCGACAGGGGTAACACTGAAGCTTTCTTT. V is TRBV7-3 and J is TRBJ1-1, with 8 nucleotides matching TRBD1. With 3 bases clipped from V and 2 bases from J, the junction kept 2 bases outside the gene matches. CDR3 length: 14 residues. Germline CDR1 SGHTA, CDR2 FQGTGA.

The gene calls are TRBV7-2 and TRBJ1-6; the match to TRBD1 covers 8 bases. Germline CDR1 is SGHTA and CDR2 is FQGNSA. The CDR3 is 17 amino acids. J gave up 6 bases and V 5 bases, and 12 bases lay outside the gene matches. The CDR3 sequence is CASSHADRAIGNSPLHF. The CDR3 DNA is TGTGCCAGCAGCCATGCGGACAGGGCAATTGGTAATTCACCCCTCCACTTT.

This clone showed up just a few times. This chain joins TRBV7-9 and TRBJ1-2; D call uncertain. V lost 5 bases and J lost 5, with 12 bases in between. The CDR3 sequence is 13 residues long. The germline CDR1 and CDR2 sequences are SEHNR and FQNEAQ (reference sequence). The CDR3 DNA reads TGTGCCAGCAGCCGACCGGCCTCTTATGGCTACACCTTC. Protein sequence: CASSRPASYGYTF.

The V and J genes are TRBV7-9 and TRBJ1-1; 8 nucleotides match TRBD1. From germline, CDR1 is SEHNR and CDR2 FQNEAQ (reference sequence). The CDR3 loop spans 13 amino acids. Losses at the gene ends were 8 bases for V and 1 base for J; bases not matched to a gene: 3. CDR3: CASLQGANTEAFF. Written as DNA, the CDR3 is TGTGCCAGCCTCCAGGGGGCGAACACTGAAGCTTTCTTT.

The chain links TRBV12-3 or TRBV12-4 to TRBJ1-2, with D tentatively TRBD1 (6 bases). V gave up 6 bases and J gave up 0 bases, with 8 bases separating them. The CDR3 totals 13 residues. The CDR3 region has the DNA TGTGCCAGCAGGGACAGTACTAACTATGGCTACACCTTC. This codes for CASRDSTNYGYTF.

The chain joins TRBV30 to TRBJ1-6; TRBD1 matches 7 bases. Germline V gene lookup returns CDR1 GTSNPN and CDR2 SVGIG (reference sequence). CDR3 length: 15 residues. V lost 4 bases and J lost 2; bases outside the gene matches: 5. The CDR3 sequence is CAWKGQRAYNSPLHF. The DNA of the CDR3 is TGTGCCTGGAAGGGACAGAGGGCCTATAATTCACCCCTCCACTTT.

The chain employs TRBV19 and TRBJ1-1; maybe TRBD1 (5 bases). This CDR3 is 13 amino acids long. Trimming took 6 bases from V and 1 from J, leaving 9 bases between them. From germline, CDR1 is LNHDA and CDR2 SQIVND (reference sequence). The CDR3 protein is CASRSTENTEAFF. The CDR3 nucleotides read TGTGCCAGTAGGTCGACAGAGAACACTGAAGCTTTCTTT.

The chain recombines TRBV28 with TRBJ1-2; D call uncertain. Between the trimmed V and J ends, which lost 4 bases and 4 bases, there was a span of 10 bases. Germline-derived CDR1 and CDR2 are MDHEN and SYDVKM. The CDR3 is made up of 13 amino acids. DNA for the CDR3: TGTGCCAGCAGTTCGGGGTTTCGCTATGGCTACACCTTC. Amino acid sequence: CASSSGFRYGYTF.